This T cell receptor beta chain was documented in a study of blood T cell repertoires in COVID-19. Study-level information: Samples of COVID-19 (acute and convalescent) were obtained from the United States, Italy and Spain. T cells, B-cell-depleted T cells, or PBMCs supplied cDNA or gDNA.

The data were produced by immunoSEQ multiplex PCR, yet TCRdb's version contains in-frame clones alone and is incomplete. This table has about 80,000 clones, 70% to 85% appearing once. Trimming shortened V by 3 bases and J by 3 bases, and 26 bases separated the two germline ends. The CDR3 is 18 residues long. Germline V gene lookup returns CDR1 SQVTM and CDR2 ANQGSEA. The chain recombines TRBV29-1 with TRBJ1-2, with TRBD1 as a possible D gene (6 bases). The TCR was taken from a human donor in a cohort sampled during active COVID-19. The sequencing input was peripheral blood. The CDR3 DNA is TGCAGCGTTGAGGACCAAACTAGGGACAACGCTTTACACTATGGCTACACCTTC. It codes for CSVEDQTRDNALHYGYTF.